The sequence of this T cell receptor beta chain was determined in a study of blood T cell repertoires in COVID-19. Turning to the study itself: Sources were T cells, B-cell-depleted T cells, or PBMCs; the material itself was cDNA or gDNA.

Profiling relied on immunoSEQ multiplex PCR, and the TCRdb table lists in-frame clones only, not all of them. The repertoire holds about 350,000 clones, with about 90% as singletons. Cohorts were based on clinical histories the participants reported. People in the exposed group encountered a COVID-19 case within 2 weeks before entering the study. V lost 4 bases to trimming and J lost 5 bases; unmatched junction nucleotides: 2. CDR1 is SGHRS and CDR2 is YFSETQ in the germline V gene. The CDR3 has 12 residues. This TCR came from a woman aged 25 to 39 who had been exposed to COVID-19. The chain recombines TRBV5-1 with TRBJ2-5; 7 nucleotides agree with TRBD2. The sequencing sample was made of PBMCs or T cells enriched from blood (not recorded which). CDR3 sequence (DNA): TGCGCCAGCAGCCGCGGGAGTGAGACCCAGTACTTC. Amino acids: CASSRGSETQYF.